The 22 T cell receptor beta chains presented below share a single source sample, sequenced in a study of T cell changes during pregnancy in multiple sclerosis. Assay: immunoSEQ multiplex PCR; the TCRdb copy retains only in-frame clones and omits some. Among 26,000 or so clones listed, 75% to 90% were seen once. The starting material was CD8+ T cells from peripheral blood mononuclear cells, obtained in the second trimester of pregnancy. The source is a female donor with multiple sclerosis, enrolled in a pregnancy study.

This chain joins TRBV14 and TRBJ2-2; D perhaps matches TRBD1 (7 bases). The CDR3 is 16 amino acids. The germline CDR1 and CDR2 sequences are SGHDN and FVKESK. V was cut by 7 bases and J by 2 bases, with 17 bases left in between. The CDR3 DNA is TGTGCCAGCACCTCAGGGGGGACATCTAACACCGGGGAGCTGTTTTTT. Amino acids: CASTSGGTSNTGELFF.

The chain combines TRBV7-8 with TRBJ2-7, with 11 bases aligning to TRBD2. The germline V gene encodes CDR1 SGHVS and CDR2 FQNEAQ. The CDR3 is 15 amino acids. Unmatched junction bases numbered 12, after V lost 8 bases and J lost 6 bases. The CDR3 is CASGLAGGRVVEQYF. In nucleotides, the CDR3 is TGTGCCAGCGGGCTAGCGGGAGGCCGGGTGGTCGAGCAGTACTTC.

The chain couples TRBV27 to TRBJ1-2; 8 bases align to TRBD1. CDR1 is MNHEY, CDR2 SMNVEV, per germline (reference sequence). J was trimmed by 2 bases and V by 3 bases; bases with no gene match: 2. The CDR3 is made up of 14 amino acids. The CDR3 loop reads CASSFRQGNYGYTF. The CDR3 DNA reads TGTGCCAGCAGTTTTCGACAGGGGAACTATGGCTACACCTTC.

V is TRBV20-1 and J is TRBJ1-1, with a tentative D call TRBD1 (5 bases). This CDR3 spans 11 amino acids. With 7 bases removed from V and 1 base from J, the gap between germline ends came to 7 bases. Per the germline V gene, CDR1 is DFQATT and CDR2 is SNEGSKA (reference sequence). This CDR3 reads CSETENTEAFF. As DNA, the CDR3 is TGCAGTGAGACAGAGAACACTGAAGCTTTCTTT.

This clone was found a few times. The chain uses TRBV7-6 and TRBJ2-5; 12 nucleotides align to TRBD2. The V segment lost 5 bases and the J segment 2 bases; nucleotides outside the gene matches: 15. CDR1 and CDR2 (germline): SGHVS, FNYEAQ. This CDR3 has 19 amino acids. The CDR3 loop is CASSPGTSGQLLTQETQYF. The CDR3 DNA reads as TGTGCCAGCAGCCCTGGGACTAGCGGGCAATTACTTACACAAGAGACCCAGTACTTC.

The gene calls are TRBV2 and TRBJ2-7, with D perhaps matching TRBD1 (6 bases). Germline CDR1 is SNHLY and CDR2 is FYNNEI. Trimming removed 8 bases at V and 10 bases at J, with 12 bases between. This CDR3 spans 10 amino acids. The CDR3: CASFGGGQYF. The DNA of the CDR3 is TGTGCCAGCTTTGGGGGCGGACAGTACTTC.

The rearrangement uses TRBV27 and TRBJ2-1; the match to TRBD2 covers 10 bases. With 6 bases clipped from V and 9 bases from J, the junction kept 5 bases outside the gene matches. Germline assignment: CDR1 MNHEY and CDR2 SMNVEV (reference sequence). This CDR3 is 13 amino acids long. CDR3 region: CASREREGVEQFF. For the CDR3, the DNA is TGTGCCAGCAGGGAGCGGGAGGGGGTTGAGCAGTTCTTC.

This chain joins TRBV11-2 and TRBJ2-1; no clear D. Trimming took 5 bases from V and 5 from J, leaving 4 bases between them. The CDR3 contains 11 residues. Germline loops: CDR1 SGHAT, CDR2 FQNNGV. DNA of the CDR3: TGTGCCAGCAGCCACAACAATGAGCAGTTCTTC. Translating it yields CASSHNNEQFF.

On this clone: This specimen includes other DNA sequences encoding the same CDR3. The chain combines TRBV9 with TRBJ2-5; TRBD2 aligns across 11 bases. Germline lookup yields CDR1 SGDLS and CDR2 YYNGEE. The CDR3 length is 15 residues. V shed 2 bases and J 5 bases; nucleotides not matched to a gene: 5. The DNA for the CDR3 is TGTGCCAGCAGCGTTAGCGGGAGGGCCAGTGAGACCCAGTACTTC. The encoded protein is CASSVSGRASETQYF.

The chain is built from TRBV28 and TRBJ2-7; no definite D call. The CDR3 has 14 amino acids. V was cut by 3 bases and J by 5 bases, with 14 bases left in between. Germline V gene sequence: CDR1 MDHEN, CDR2 SYDVKM. CDR3 coding DNA: TGTGCCAGCAGTTTCAGATTGAATGCCGACGAGCAGTACTTC. Its translation: CASSFRLNADEQYF.

The rearrangement uses TRBV28 and TRBJ1-2; TRBD1 matches 9 bases. V lost 6 bases and J lost 0; bases outside the gene matches: 17. Germline CDR1 MDHEN, CDR2 SYDVKM. This CDR3 spans 19 amino acids. This chain's CDR3 is CASSLVRGDRDFTNYGYTF. In DNA, the CDR3 is TGTGCCAGCAGCCTCGTAAGGGGGGACAGGGATTTTACTAACTATGGCTACACCTTC.

J is TRBJ2-7 and V is TRBV5-1, with 13 positions matching TRBD2. The CDR3 consists of 19 residues. The junction had 9 bases not matched to a gene; V was cut back by 0 bases and J by 0 bases. Germline values: CDR1 SGHRS, CDR2 YFSETQ. Here the CDR3 reads CASSLVGLAGAVHSYEQYF. Here the CDR3 DNA reads TGCGCCAGCAGCTTGGTAGGACTAGCGGGAGCCGTACACTCCTACGAGCAGTACTTC.

The chain carries TRBV5-6 and TRBJ2-7; 10 positions agree with TRBD2. Germline V gene lookup returns CDR1 SGHDT and CDR2 YYEEEE. Unmatched junction bases numbered 15, after V lost 4 bases and J lost 2 bases. CDR3 length: 18 amino acids. The CDR3: CASSPPRGSGRYPYEQYF. The CDR3 DNA follows: TGTGCCAGCAGCCCACCTCGAGGTAGCGGGAGGTACCCCTACGAGCAGTACTTC.

By share of the sample, this clone is medium-sized. At one end the junction does not follow the germline gene, possibly because of a read error. V is TRBV5-8 and J is TRBJ2-7, with 12 bases lining up with TRBD1. CDR3 length: 15 residues. The germline V gene has CDR1 SGHTS and CDR2 YDEGEE. In DNA form, the CDR3 reads TGTGCCAGCAGCTTGGAGGGACAGGGGGCGTACGCGATGGAATTC. This sequence encodes CASSLEGQGAYAMEF.

V and J are TRBV27 and TRBJ2-5, with D perhaps matching TRBD2 (5 bases). This CDR3 contains 14 residues. The V end was cut by 5 bases, the J end by 3 bases, with 13 bases between. Germline values: CDR1 MNHEY, CDR2 SMNVEV (reference sequence). The chain's CDR3 is CASSLWLGEETQYF. The CDR3 DNA follows: TGTGCCAGCAGTCTATGGCTCGGGGAAGAGACCCAGTACTTC.

This rearrangement joins TRBV30 to TRBJ1-1; 9 nucleotides line up with TRBD1. V trimming: 8 bases; J trimming: 1 base; junction bases outside the gene matches: 5. Germline-derived CDR1 and CDR2 are GTSNPN and SVGIG (reference sequence). The CDR3 spans 13 residues. CDR3 loop: CARADRGNTEAFF. The CDR3 DNA sequence: TGTGCCAGGGCGGACAGGGGGAACACTGAAGCTTTCTTT.

The V and J genes are TRBV4-1 and TRBJ2-1; D is uncertain. The CDR3 loop spans 11 amino acids. Germline V CDR1 and CDR2: MGHRA, YSYEKL. Trimming cost V 6 bases and J 7 bases, with 7 bases left between them. The CDR3 here is CASRVGNEQFF. The CDR3 DNA follows: TGCGCCAGCAGGGTCGGGAATGAGCAGTTCTTC.

V usage is TRBV18 and J usage is TRBJ2-2, with D maybe TRBD2 (5 bases). Germline V gene data show CDR1 as KGHSH and CDR2 as LQKENI. The CDR3 has 16 amino acids. Trimming took 3 bases from V and 0 from J, leaving 11 bases between them. The CDR3 is CASSPEQRTNTGELFF. The DNA for the CDR3 is TGTGCCAGCTCACCCGAACAGCGGACGAACACCGGGGAGCTGTTTTTT.

The genes are TRBV30 and TRBJ2-3, with TRBD2 matching 11 bases. CDR3 length: 16 amino acids. V shed 1 base, J shed 2 bases, and the junction held 5 bases outside the gene matches. From germline, CDR1 is GTSNPN and CDR2 SVGIG (reference sequence). CDR3 nucleotides: TGTGCCTGGAGTGCCATAGCGGGAGGGCCCACAGATACGCAGTATTTT. Translating it yields CAWSAIAGGPTDTQYF. Using reference TRBV30 and TRBJ2-3 for the parts outside the CDR3, the full variable domain is SQTIHQWPATLVQPVGSPLSLECTVEGTSNPNLYWYRQAAGRGLQLLFYSVGIGQISSEVPQNLSASRPQDRQFILSSKKLLLSDSGFYLCAWSAIAGGPTDTQYFGPGTRLTVL.

The chain uses TRBV29-1 and TRBJ2-7, with D possibly matching TRBD2 (5 bases). The germline CDR1 and CDR2 sequences are SQVTM and ANQGSEA. The CDR3 is 14 amino acids. V was cut by 7 bases and J by 0 bases, with 16 bases left in between. This CDR3 is CSALRTGSSYEQYF. The CDR3 coding sequence is TGCAGCGCCCTCCGGACGGGATCCTCCTACGAGCAGTACTTC.

The chain couples TRBV18 to TRBJ2-1; D possibly corresponds to TRBD1 (6 bases). Per the germline V gene, CDR1 is KGHSH and CDR2 is LQKENI. This CDR3 region has 16 residues. V dropped 0 bases and J dropped 4 bases, with 13 bases sitting between them. This CDR3 is CASSPPEQGWYNEQFF. CDR3 coding DNA: TGTGCCAGCTCACCACCGGAACAGGGATGGTACAATGAGCAGTTCTTC.

V gene TRBV28 combines with J gene TRBJ2-3, with 9 nucleotides matching TRBD1. The CDR3 runs 16 residues. V shed 6 bases, J shed 0 bases, and the junction held 7 bases outside the gene matches. The germline V gene encodes CDR1 MDHEN and CDR2 SYDVKM. The CDR3 protein is CASRARDRASTDTQYF. Written as DNA, the CDR3 is TGTGCCAGCAGGGCCCGGGACAGGGCTAGCACAGATACGCAGTATTTT.